This record concerns one TCR beta chain sequence. These data are taken from a study of blood T cell repertoires in COVID-19. Study as a whole: COVID-19 samples collected from the United States, Italy and Spain covered acute and convalescent phases.

As handled by the study authors: Nucleated cell number was recorded as an estimate derived from reference gene primer amplification. Assay used: immunoSEQ multiplex PCR; TCRdb lists only in-frame clones, some missing. That table furnishes V, J and clone size, whereas the DNA furnished D and trimming. Of hundreds of thousands of clones listed, 80% to 90% were seen once; the top ten hold more than 1.2%. The CDR3 runs to 14 residues. Trimming took 1 base from V and 7 from J; bases not matched to a gene: 8. CDR1 is SQVTM and CDR2 is ANQGSEA in the germline V gene. Sample: peripheral blood. This receptor was taken from an elderly man with acute or convalescent COVID-19. V gene TRBV29-1 combines with J gene TRBJ1-2; 8 positions agree with TRBD1. CDR3 sequence: CSVEGQGRLGGYTF. CDR3 nucleotide sequence: TGCAGCGTTGAAGGACAGGGGAGGTTAGGTGGCTACACCTTC.